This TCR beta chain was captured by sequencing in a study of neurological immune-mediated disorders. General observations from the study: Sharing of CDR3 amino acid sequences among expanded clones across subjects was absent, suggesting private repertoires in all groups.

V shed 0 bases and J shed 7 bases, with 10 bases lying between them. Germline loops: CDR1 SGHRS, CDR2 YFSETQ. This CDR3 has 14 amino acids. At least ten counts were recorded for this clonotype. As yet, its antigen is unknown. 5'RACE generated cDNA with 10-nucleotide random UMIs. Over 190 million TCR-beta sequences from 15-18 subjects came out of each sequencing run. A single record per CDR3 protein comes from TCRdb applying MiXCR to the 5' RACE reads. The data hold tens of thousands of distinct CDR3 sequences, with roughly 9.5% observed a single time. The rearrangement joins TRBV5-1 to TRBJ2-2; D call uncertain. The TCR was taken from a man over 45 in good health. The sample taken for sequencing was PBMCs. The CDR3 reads CASSLEPRFGELFF. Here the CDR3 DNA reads TGCGCCAGCAGCTTGGAGCCCCGCTTCGGGGAGCTGTTTTTT.